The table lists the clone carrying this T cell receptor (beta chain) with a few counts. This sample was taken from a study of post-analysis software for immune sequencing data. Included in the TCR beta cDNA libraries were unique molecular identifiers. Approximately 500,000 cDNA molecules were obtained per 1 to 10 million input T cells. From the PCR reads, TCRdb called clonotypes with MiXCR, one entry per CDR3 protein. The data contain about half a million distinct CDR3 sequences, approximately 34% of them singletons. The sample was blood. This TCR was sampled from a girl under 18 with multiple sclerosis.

CDR3 coding DNA: TGTGCCAGCAGCCATAGCGGGGGTTTTTTTTCAAGCACAGATACGCAGTATTTT. This gives the protein CASSHSGGFFSSTDTQYF. The chain links TRBV5-5 to TRBJ2-3, with 9 nucleotides matching TRBD2. Germline V lookup: CDR1 SGHKS, CDR2 YYEKEE (reference sequence). Unmatched junction bases numbered 12, after V lost 4 bases and J lost 0 bases. The CDR3 has 18 amino acids.